A selection of T cell receptor beta chains follows, all from one sample in a study of cytomegalovirus exposure and HLA in healthy donors. Sequenced by immunoSEQ multiplex PCR; TCRdb stores in-frame clones only, minus some. The sample yields about 130,000 clones, 74% seen once. The sequenced sample was PBMCs. The receptors derive from a male donor in good health and CMV-seronegative. CDR3s include the opening cysteine and the closing phenylalanine or tryptophan. D genes are given only for firm matches. Some rows mark clone size as missing; the rest say once, few, many or name a class of expanded clone.

V gene,clone size,D gene,J gene,CDR3 protein,CDR3 DNA
TRBV19,.,TRBD1,TRBJ1-5,CASSVRDRGNQPQHF,TGTGCCAGTAGTGTCCGGGACAGGGGCAATCAGCCCCAGCATTTT
TRBV7-2,.,.,TRBJ1-1,CASSLGREEAFF,TGTGCCAGCAGCTTAGGGAGGGAGGAAGCTTTCTTT
TRBV15,.,.,TRBJ1-4,CATSRDPGAGRANEKLFF,TGTGCCACCAGCAGAGACCCCGGGGCGGGACGGGCTAATGAAAAACTGTTTTTT
TRBV30,few,.,TRBJ2-2,CAWRGARTGELFF,TGTGCCTGGCGGGGGGCACGTACCGGGGAGCTGTTTTTT
TRBV28,.,TRBD2,TRBJ2-5,CASSYPTSDGVGTQYF,TGTGCCAGCAGTTACCCTACTAGCGACGGAGTCGGGACCCAGTACTTC
TRBV5-5,.,TRBD1,TRBJ2-7,CASSEGQTYEQYF,TGTGCCAGCAGCGAGGGACAGACCTACGAGCAGTACTTC
TRBV11-2,.,TRBD2,TRBJ2-3,CASRKRAGADTDTQYF,TGTGCCAGCAGAAAGAGGGCGGGAGCGGACACAGATACGCAGTATTTT
TRBV21-1,.,.,TRBJ2-3,CASNPGQAMSTDTQYF,TGTGCCAGCAATCCGGGACAGGCGATGAGCACAGATACGCAGTATTTT
TRBV27,once,TRBD1,TRBJ2-7,CASSKDRGRQQYF,TGTGCCAGCAGTAAGGACAGGGGGCGGCAGCAGTACTTC
TRBV19,.,.,TRBJ1-1,CASSIGRDTEAFF,TGTGCCAGTAGTATCGGCAGGGACACTGAAGCTTTCTTT
TRBV5-5,.,TRBD2,TRBJ2-3,CASSLRAGGSTDTQYF,TGTGCCAGCAGTCTGCGAGCGGGGGGTAGCACAGATACGCAGTATTTT
TRBV29-1,.,TRBD2,TRBJ2-4,CSVREALAKNIQYF,TGCAGCGTCCGGGAGGCTCTAGCCAAAAACATTCAGTACTTC
TRBV7-9,.,.,TRBJ2-7,CSSSPDNYEQYF,TGTTCCAGCAGCCCGGACAACTACGAGCAGTACTTC
TRBV28,.,.,TRBJ2-7,CASSLRVWDRGLVRTSGAAYEQYF,TGTGCCAGCAGTTTAAGGGTCTGGGACAGGGGGCTCGTTAGGACTAGCGGGGCCGCCTACGAGCAGTACTTC
TRBV7-9,.,TRBD2,TRBJ2-2,CASSDGLAGYTGELFF,TGTGCCAGCAGCGACGGACTAGCGGGCTACACCGGGGAGCTGTTTTTT
TRBV7-3,.,TRBD2,TRBJ2-1,CASSPRTSGYNEQFF,TGTGCCAGCAGCCCCAGGACTAGCGGGTACAATGAGCAGTTCTTC
TRBV19,.,TRBD1,TRBJ2-2,CASSRQGPPRTGELFF,TGTGCCAGTAGTAGACAGGGACCCCCGAGGACCGGGGAGCTGTTTTTT
TRBV28,.,TRBD1,TRBJ2-1,CASSFGTGYNEQFF,TGTGCCAGCAGTTTCGGGACAGGTTACAATGAGCAGTTCTTC
TRBV19,.,.,TRBJ1-2,CASSMQGLGYTF,TGTGCCAGTAGTATGCAGGGGCTAGGCTACACCTTC
TRBV5-1,few,.,TRBJ2-7,CASSQNRERVYEQYF,TGCGCCAGCAGCCAGAACAGGGAAAGGGTCTACGAGCAGTACTTC
TRBV30,.,TRBD2,TRBJ2-5,CAWTPGGTQETQYF,TGTGCCTGGACCCCGGGGGGGACCCAAGAGACCCAGTACTTC
TRBV19,few,.,TRBJ1-2,CASTRTVLDYGYTF,TGTGCCAGTACCCGGACAGTTCTTGACTATGGCTACACCTTC
TRBV27,once,.,TRBJ2-5,CASSNRGLQETQYF,TGTGCCAGCAGTAATCGGGGGTTACAAGAGACCCAGTACTTC
TRBV11-2,.,.,TRBJ2-2,CASSLTSGNPGELFF,TGTGCCAGCAGCTTAACTAGTGGGAACCCCGGGGAGCTGTTTTTT
TRBV30,.,.,TRBJ1-5,CAWSDGGNQPQHF,TGTGCCTGGAGTGACGGGGGTAATCAGCCCCAGCATTTT
TRBV11-2,.,.,TRBJ2-1,CASSLDPINEQFF,TGTGCCAGCAGCTTAGATCCCATCAATGAGCAGTTCTTC
TRBV7-3,.,.,TRBJ1-1,CASSLTWNTEAFF,TGTGCCAGCAGCTTAACCTGGAACACTGAAGCTTTCTTT
TRBV5-1,.,TRBD1,TRBJ2-7,CASSLTGAYEQYF,TGCGCCAGCAGCTTGACAGGGGCCTACGAGCAGTACTTC
TRBV5-4,.,.,TRBJ2-7,CASSFGGAYEQYF,TGTGCCAGCAGCTTCGGGGGAGCCTACGAGCAGTACTTC